The text below deals with one TCR beta chain. The antigen is undetermined. The data were taken from a study of CD8 T cells in Susac syndrome. Findings and limits, study-wide: The study recognized that the number of individuals in its TCR sequencing and HLA analysis was relatively small.

Random-hexamer reverse transcription was applied to about 0.5 to 1 ug RNA. TCRdb reprocessed the immunoSEQ multiplex PCR reads via MiXCR and lists one record per CDR3 protein. The repertoire has some 200,000 distinct CDR3 sequences, about 95% of them found once; the top ten carry approximately 0.098%. Germline V gene sequence: CDR1 SGDLS, CDR2 YYNGEE. Trimming took off 3 bases at V and 2 bases at J, with 7 bases between the two ends. This CDR3 has 13 residues. Negative isolation yielded CD4+ and CD8+ T cells, and FACS enriched TEMRA cells. This chain links TRBV9 with TRBJ2-3; D gene unclear. The sequencing sample was made of CD4+ T cells from PBMCs. This receptor was obtained from a human donor in good health. The CDR3: CASSEGPTDTQYF. CDR3 sequence (DNA): TGTGCCAGCAGCGAGGGTCCCACAGATACGCAGTATTTT.